Reported below is one TCR beta chain. These data belong to a study of blood T cells in healthy people across ages. Between the trimmed V and J ends, which lost 11 bases and 6 bases, there was a span of 12 bases. The CDR3 sequence is 11 residues long. Per germline, CDR1 KGHDR and CDR2 SFDVKD. It was with a sample-barcoded 5' primer and a J-beta primer mix that a second PCR of roughly 7 to 12 cycles was run. TCRdb fed the 5' RACE reads into MiXCR, producing one record per CDR3 protein. The data hold 850,000 to 1,000,000 distinct CDR3 sequences, with roughly 47% observed a single time. Sequencing was done on a sample of blood. This receptor was obtained from a woman aged 55 to 70 in good health. The chain is built from TRBV24-1 and TRBJ1-2; D ambiguous. CDR3 protein: CARKSINGYTF. The CDR3 coding sequence is TGTGCCAGGAAGTCGATCAATGGCTACACCTTC.